Listed below are T cell receptor beta chains from one sample, sequenced in a study of shared clonotypes between healthy human individuals. TCRdb's table, derived via immunoSEQ multiplex PCR, lists solely in-frame clones and lacks some. Among roughly 1 million clones listed, roughly 80% were seen once. What was sequenced was memory CD4+ T cells sorted from blood. The receptor source for this set is a man aged 18-30 years in good health. Each CDR3 is given with its conserved first and last residue. The D gene is left open where the match is weak. The size of a clone is reported for some rows only, either as once, few or many, or as a class for expanded clones.

>TRBJ2-7|TRBV5-1|TRBD2|-
CASGSGGAPYEQYF
TGCGCCAGCGGAAGCGGGGGGGCCCCCTACGAGCAGTACTTC
>TRBJ1-1|TRBV7-8|TRBD1|once
CASSRQGATTEAFF
TGTGCCAGCAGCCGACAGGGGGCGACCACTGAAGCTTTCTTT
>TRBJ2-5|TRBV2|TRBD2|-
CASTGGTSGSGTQYF
TGTGCCAGCACCGGGGGGACTAGCGGGAGTGGGACCCAGTACTTC
>TRBJ2-5|TRBV4-2|TRBD2|-
CASSQGTSGVQETQYF
TGTGCCAGCAGCCAAGGGACTAGCGGGGTCCAAGAGACCCAGTACTTC
>TRBJ1-5|TRBV10-1|TRBD1|-
CASSEPRDRGFWRQPQHF
TGCGCCAGCAGTGAGCCGAGGGACAGGGGTTTCTGGCGGCAGCCCCAGCATTTT
>TRBJ1-2|TRBV5-6|TRBD1|-
CASSPGQGDYGYTF
TGTGCCAGCAGTCCGGGACAGGGGGACTATGGCTACACCTTC
>TRBJ2-5|TRBV9|-|-
CASSTGNPLETQYF
TGTGCCAGCAGCACAGGGAACCCCCTAGAGACCCAGTACTTC
>TRBJ1-1|TRBV2|TRBD1|-
CASSLGGGNTEAFF
TGTGCCAGCAGCCTAGGGGGCGGGAACACTGAAGCTTTCTTT
>TRBJ1-3|TRBV18|-|-
CASSPTDRNGNTIYF
TGTGCCAGCTCACCCACTGACAGGAATGGAAACACCATATATTTT
>TRBJ1-5|TRBV7-6|TRBD1|few
CASEGAGFGSNQPQHF
TGTGCCAGCGAGGGGGCAGGTTTTGGTAGCAATCAGCCCCAGCATTTT
>TRBJ2-5|TRBV27|-|once
CASIVSFGGGRYQGTQYF
TGTGCCAGCATAGTTTCCTTTGGAGGGGGGAGGTACCAAGGGACCCAGTACTTC
>TRBJ2-1|TRBV6-5|-|many
CASRKEGSYNEQFF
TGTGCCAGCAGGAAGGAGGGATCCTACAATGAGCAGTTCTTC
>TRBJ1-1|TRBV19|-|-
CASSVGTGDTEAFF
TGTGCCAGTAGTGTCGGAACAGGAGACACTGAAGCTTTCTTT
>TRBJ2-1|TRBV5-4|-|-
CASSLGGREHGEQFF
TGTGCCAGCAGCTTGGGGGGACGGGAGCATGGTGAGCAGTTCTTC
>TRBJ2-1|TRBV10-3|-|-
CAISESMMIGSQYNEQFF
TGTGCCATCAGTGAGTCTATGATGATCGGGAGTCAGTACAATGAGCAGTTCTTC
>TRBJ1-5|TRBV28|-|few
CASRSTQGTQPQHF
TGTGCCAGCAGATCCACTCAGGGGACCCAGCCCCAGCATTTT
>TRBJ1-1|TRBV27|-|-
CASATTGNTEAFF
TGTGCCAGCGCGACAACAGGGAACACTGAAGCTTTCTTT
>TRBJ1-1|TRBV30|-|-
CAWSGRRNTEAFF
TGTGCCTGGAGTGGGCGGCGTAACACTGAAGCTTTCTTT
>TRBJ2-3|TRBV6-4|-|-
CASSDQRQDTQYF
TGTGCCAGCAGTGATCAGAGGCAAGATACGCAGTATTTT
>TRBJ2-7|TRBV19|-|few
CASSKGGQAPYEQYF
TGTGCCAGTAGTAAAGGGGGGCAGGCCCCCTACGAGCAGTACTTC
>TRBJ2-3|TRBV2|TRBD1|-
CASSVSQGANTQYF
TGTGCCAGCAGTGTATCACAGGGGGCGAATACGCAGTATTTT
>TRBJ2-1|TRBV18|TRBD1|many
CASSGRQGASNEQFF
TGTGCCAGCTCCGGACGACAGGGGGCAAGCAATGAGCAGTTCTTC
>TRBJ2-3|TRBV5-1|TRBD1|-
CASSRSGQGGTDTQYF
TGCGCCAGCAGCCGATCGGGACAGGGGGGCACAGATACGCAGTATTTT
>TRBJ2-7|TRBV18|-|-
CASSPPGIEDRSYEQYF
TGTGCCAGCTCACCACCTGGGATAGAGGACCGCTCCTACGAGCAGTACTTC
>TRBJ1-6|TRBV29-1|-|-
CSVRSSYNSPLHF
TGCAGCGTTCGGAGCTCCTATAATTCACCCCTCCACTTT
>TRBJ1-1|TRBV10-3|-|few
CAISDAGTKNTEAFF
TGTGCCATCAGTGACGCGGGGACAAAGAACACTGAAGCTTTCTTT
>TRBJ2-5|TRBV30|-|-
CAWTGVEETQYF
TGTGCCTGGACAGGGGTAGAAGAGACCCAGTACTTC
>TRBJ1-5|TRBV28|TRBD1|-
CASSDHTGGVGQPQHF
TGTGCCAGCAGTGACCACACAGGGGGTGTAGGGCAGCCCCAGCATTTT
>TRBJ2-3|TRBV19|-|-
CASILAVMQRADTQYF
TGTGCCAGTATTCTGGCAGTCATGCAGAGGGCAGATACGCAGTATTTT
>TRBJ1-5|TRBV11-2|-|-
CASSLQGTSNQPQHF
TGTGCCAGCAGCTTACAGGGAACTAGCAATCAGCCCCAGCATTTT
>TRBJ1-1|TRBV30|-|-
CARTGGGSSTEAFF
TGTGCCCGGACCGGTGGGGGTAGTAGCACTGAAGCTTTCTTT
>TRBJ2-1|TRBV25-1|TRBD2|-
CASSDPGLADNEQFF
TGTGCCAGCAGTGACCCCGGACTAGCGGACAATGAGCAGTTCTTC
>TRBJ2-7|TRBV4-3|-|-
CASSRGVTYEQYF
TGCGCCAGCAGCCGAGGAGTTACCTACGAGCAGTACTTC
>TRBJ2-2|TRBV30|-|-
CAWSGNANTGELFF
TGTGCCTGGTCAGGGAACGCGAACACCGGGGAGCTGTTTTTT
>TRBJ2-1|TRBV4-1|-|-
CASSQEAPYNEQFF
TGCGCCAGCAGCCAAGAAGCGCCCTACAATGAGCAGTTCTTC
>TRBJ2-1|TRBV28|-|-
CASSLSGGGYNEQFF
TGTGCCAGCAGTTTGTCGGGGGGCGGATACAATGAGCAGTTCTTC
>TRBJ2-1|TRBV7-6|-|-
CASSRGPHNEQFF
TGTGCCAGCAGCCGTGGACCCCACAATGAGCAGTTCTTC
>TRBJ2-3|TRBV6-5|TRBD2|once
CASSPGTSPDTQYF
TGTGCCAGCAGCCCGGGGACTAGCCCAGATACGCAGTATTTT
>TRBJ2-2|TRBV19|-|-
CASSISGRQRSTGELFF
TGTGCCAGTAGTATATCAGGTCGACAGCGCAGCACCGGGGAGCTGTTTTTT
>TRBJ2-2|TRBV14|TRBD1|few
CASSQGLDRAKRGGTGELFF
TGTGCCAGCAGCCAAGGACTGGACAGGGCCAAGCGAGGGGGCACCGGGGAGCTGTTTTTT
>TRBJ1-5|TRBV10-3|-|-
CAISESDQPQHF
TGTGCCATCAGTGAGTCGGATCAGCCCCAGCATTTT
>TRBJ2-7|TRBV11-3|-|-
CASSPGDRSYEQYF
TGTGCCAGCAGCCCGGGGGACAGATCCTACGAGCAGTACTTC
>TRBJ1-1|TRBV29-1|TRBD1|few
CSVKRQGINTEAFF
TGCAGCGTGAAACGACAGGGGATTAACACTGAAGCTTTCTTT
>TRBJ1-3|TRBV9|-|-
CASSVGGGSGNTIYF
TGTGCCAGCAGCGTAGGGGGAGGGTCTGGAAACACCATATATTTT
>TRBJ1-4|TRBV6-1|-|-
CASSERAGNEKLFF
TGTGCCAGCAGTGAAAGAGCAGGGAATGAAAAACTGTTTTTT
>TRBJ2-2|TRBV7-9|TRBD2|-
CASSLVIMRLADNTGELFF
TGTGCCAGCAGCTTAGTTATTATGAGACTAGCGGATAACACCGGGGAGCTGTTTTTT
>TRBJ2-2|TRBV2|-|-
CASSEVRPNTGELFF
TGTGCCAGCAGTGAAGTCAGGCCTAACACCGGGGAGCTGTTTTTT
>TRBJ2-1|TRBV11-2|-|-
CASSLDRGVYNEQFF
TGTGCCAGCAGCCTAGACCGGGGCGTCTACAATGAGCAGTTCTTC
>TRBJ1-5|TRBV15|-|-
CATSATKYSNQPQHF
TGTGCCACCAGCGCGACGAAGTATAGCAATCAGCCCCAGCATTTT
>TRBJ2-2|TRBV11-1|-|-
CASSSDRSWGELFF
TGTGCCAGCAGCTCCGACAGGAGTTGGGGGGAGCTGTTTTTT
>TRBJ2-1|TRBV11-2|-|many
CASSLDMSLREQFF
TGTGCCAGCAGCTTAGACATGTCTTTGCGTGAGCAGTTCTTC
>TRBJ1-3|TRBV4-3|-|-
CASSQEVTGPSGNTIYF
TGCGCCAGCAGCCAAGAAGTAACAGGGCCCTCTGGAAACACCATATATTTT
>TRBJ2-7|TRBV10-3|-|-
CAISGGRVDEQYF
TGTGCCATCAGTGGGGGCAGGGTGGACGAGCAGTACTTC
>TRBJ2-3|TRBV7-2|TRBD1|-
CASSLGGRGRTLYTDTQYF
TGTGCCAGCAGCTTAGGTGGCAGGGGGCGAACTTTGTACACAGATACGCAGTATTTT
>TRBJ1-6|TRBV11-2|TRBD1|-
CASSSDRAYNSPLHF
TGTGCCAGCAGCTCAGACAGGGCCTATAATTCACCCCTCCACTTT
>TRBJ1-6|TRBV5-1|TRBD1|-
CASSIGTGGSYNSPLHF
TGCGCCAGCAGCATCGGGACAGGGGGCTCCTATAATTCACCCCTCCACTTT
>TRBJ1-4|TRBV11-2|-|-
CASSPGVSTGLEKLFF
TGTGCCAGCAGCCCAGGGGTATCGACGGGCCTTGAAAAACTGTTTTTT
>TRBJ2-5|TRBV27|TRBD2|-
CASSLRLAGAKRETQYF
TGTGCCAGCAGTTTAAGACTAGCGGGGGCAAAACGAGAGACCCAGTACTTC
>TRBJ1-5|TRBV29-1|-|-
CSVAGGTNQPQHF
TGCAGCGTGGCTGGCGGGACTAATCAGCCCCAGCATTTT
>TRBJ1-4|TRBV7-8|-|-
CASSQRREANEKLFF
TGTGCCAGCAGCCAGAGACGAGAAGCAAATGAAAAACTGTTTTTT